The next 30 T cell receptor beta chains were all read from a single sample in a study of PD-1 blockade in classical Hodgkin lymphoma. Using immunoSEQ multiplex PCR, the repertoire was profiled, and TCRdb retains in-frame clones only, with some absent. This sample has fewer than 3,500 clones, with around 75% found just once. Indicated time point: cycle 4 day 1 (C4D1), after six to seven weeks of nivolumab. All patients relapsed after autologous stem cell transplantation, and brentuximab vedotin exposure varied. Magnetic negative selection was used to purify CD8+ T cells from thawed PBMCs. The sample in question was CD8+ T cells from blood, obtained before the fourth cycle of nivolumab. Receptors were obtained from a human donor with classical Hodgkin lymphoma.

The V gene is TRBV7-9, the J gene TRBJ2-1; possibly TRBD2 for D (5 bases). CDR3 size: 13 residues. V lost 2 bases to trimming and J lost 7 bases, with 9 bases between them. CDR1 and CDR2 (germline): SEHNR, FQNEAQ (reference sequence). The CDR3 region has the DNA TGTGCCAGCAGCTTAAGTCCGGGGAATGAGCAGTTCTTC. Amino acids: CASSLSPGNEQFF.

This clone was detected only once. This sequence joins TRBV7-9 and TRBJ2-7, with TRBD1 identical over 7 bases. The ends lost 0 bases at V and 2 bases at J; junction bases unmatched: 4. Germline-derived CDR1 and CDR2 are SEHNR and FQNEAQ (reference sequence). The CDR3 sequence is 15 residues long. CDR3 coding DNA: TGTGCCAGCAGCTTAGCGAGGGACAGCCCCTACGAGCAGTACTTC. Translating gives CASSLARDSPYEQYF.

The chain carries TRBV6-1 and TRBJ1-1, with D unresolved. The V end lost 1 base, the J end lost 3 bases, and 6 bases lay between the germline ends. CDR3 length: 13 residues. The germline CDR1 and CDR2 sequences are MNHNS and SASEGT. As DNA, the CDR3 is TGTGCCAGCAGTGAAGTCTGGGACACTGAAGCTTTCTTT. This encodes CASSEVWDTEAFF.

The chain carries TRBV4-1 and TRBJ1-3; D gene ambiguous. Per the germline V gene, CDR1 is MGHRA and CDR2 is YSYEKL. CDR3 length: 15 amino acids. V was shortened by 1 base and J by 0 bases, with 7 bases between the two germline ends. The CDR3 DNA reads as TGCGCCAGCAGCCAAGGCCCCCTCTCTGGAAACACCATATATTTT. This gives the protein CASSQGPLSGNTIYF.

V gene TRBV7-2 combines with J gene TRBJ2-7; TRBD2 agrees at 10 bases. V trimming: 1 base; J trimming: 7 bases; junction bases outside the gene matches: 7. This CDR3 comprises 15 residues. Per the germline V gene, CDR1 is SGHTA and CDR2 is FQGNSA. CDR3 residues: CASSLVPSGRYEQYF. For the CDR3, the DNA is TGTGCCAGCAGCTTAGTCCCTAGCGGGAGATATGAGCAGTACTTC.

The rearrangement links TRBV5-1 to TRBJ1-3; D gene ambiguous. The CDR3 consists of 14 residues. The germline V gene has CDR1 SGHRS and CDR2 YFSETQ. Trimming stripped 2 bases from V and 0 bases from J, with 6 bases between. CDR3 DNA: TGCGCCAGCAGCTTACACATCTCTGGAAACACCATATATTTT. This encodes CASSLHISGNTIYF.

This chain connects TRBV13 to TRBJ2-1, with D unresolved. The length of the CDR3 is 12 residues. Trimming cost V 4 bases and J 8 bases, with 9 bases left between them. Looked up from germline, CDR1 is PRHDT and CDR2 is FYEKMQ (reference sequence). The chain's CDR3 is CASSSPLDEQFF. The CDR3 nucleotides are TGTGCCAGCAGCTCCCCGTTGGATGAGCAGTTCTTC.

The chain joins TRBV6-6 to TRBJ1-1; D uncertain. The CDR3 length is 13 residues. The V end lost 2 bases, the J end lost 1 base, and 5 bases lay between the germline ends. Germline CDR1 MNHNY, CDR2 SVGAGI (reference sequence). The CDR3 is CASSYMANTEAFF. CDR3 in DNA: TGTGCCAGCAGTTACATGGCGAACACTGAAGCTTTCTTT.

V and J are TRBV29-1 and TRBJ2-3; either TRBD1 or TRBD2 may fit D (5 bases each). This CDR3 has 15 residues. V was cut by 6 bases and J by 5 bases, with 21 bases left in between. Germline CDR1 and CDR2: SQVTM and ANQGSEA. CDR3: CSVGGPRRDGDTQYF. The CDR3 DNA is TGCAGCGTGGGTGGACCGCGACGGGACGGAGATACGCAGTATTTT.

The CDR3 DNA is TGTGCCAGCAGCCCGACGGGGAGCAGTTACTACGAGCAGTACTTC. It translates to CASSPTGSSYYEQYF. The V gene is TRBV7-2, the J gene TRBJ2-7; D is perhaps TRBD2 (5 bases). Per germline, CDR1 SGHTA and CDR2 FQGNSA. Trimming pared 5 bases from V and 3 bases from J, leaving 17 bases between. The CDR3 is made up of 15 amino acids.

This clone was recorded only once. This chain connects TRBV30 to TRBJ2-2, with 8 bases fitting TRBD1. The CDR3 length is 13 residues. After removal of 8 bases from V and 5 bases from J, the junction contained 7 bases not matched to a gene. CDR1 GTSNPN and CDR2 SVGIG come from the germline V gene (reference sequence). The CDR3 loop reads CAGGQGETGELFF. The CDR3 nucleotides are TGTGCCGGCGGACAGGGCGAAACCGGGGAGCTGTTTTTT.

This chain uses TRBV14 with TRBJ2-5, with D uncertain. Germline CDR1 and CDR2: SGHDN and FVKESK. V lost 1 base and J 3 bases, leaving 12 bases between the germline ends. This CDR3 has 15 amino acids. CDR3 sequence reads: CASSQGYELEETQYF. DNA for the CDR3: TGTGCCAGCAGCCAAGGGTACGAGTTAGAAGAGACCCAGTACTTC.

The V call is TRBV7-6, the J call TRBJ2-5; tentative D call: TRBD2 (5 bases). This CDR3 is 12 amino acids long. Germline-derived CDR1 and CDR2 are SGHVS and FNYEAQ. V shed 5 bases and J shed 5 bases, with 9 bases lying between them. Written as DNA, the CDR3 is TGTGCCAGCAGCCGGGATCTGGAGACCCAGTACTTC. Its protein is CASSRDLETQYF.

The chain uses TRBV10-3 and TRBJ2-1; 8 bases fit TRBD2. The CDR3 sequence is 16 residues long. With 6 bases clipped from V and 3 bases from J, the junction kept 10 bases outside the gene matches. Germline V lookup: CDR1 ENHRY, CDR2 SYGVKD. Here the CDR3 reads CAIRVTGTSDYNEQFF. CDR3 coding DNA: TGTGCCATCAGGGTAACCGGGACTAGTGACTACAATGAGCAGTTCTTC.

A few counts support this clone. The chain recombines TRBV2 with TRBJ2-6; D ambiguous. In germline, CDR1 is SNHLY, CDR2 FYNNEI. Trimming shortened V by 5 bases and J by 4 bases, and 3 bases separated the two germline ends. The CDR3 is 12 amino acids. CDR3 region: CASSTGANVLTF. DNA for the CDR3: TGTGCCAGCAGTACCGGGGCCAACGTCCTGACTTTC.

This chain joins TRBV7-9 and TRBJ2-3; 10 bases match TRBD1. Germline V gene sequence: CDR1 SEHNR, CDR2 FQNEAQ (reference sequence). The CDR3 loop spans 17 amino acids. V lost 3 bases and J lost 3; bases outside the gene matches: 9. The CDR3 DNA is TGTGCCAGCAGCTTTCCGGGACAGGGGTTTCGGACAGATACGCAGTATTTT. Its protein is CASSFPGQGFRTDTQYF.

This chain joins TRBV29-1 and TRBJ1-2, with TRBD1 matching 8 bases. With 4 bases clipped from V and 8 bases from J, the junction kept 15 bases outside the gene matches. This CDR3 comprises 15 residues. Germline V gene lookup returns CDR1 SQVTM and CDR2 ANQGSEA. The CDR3 spells CSVVGRLLDRGGYTF. As DNA, the CDR3 is TGCAGCGTTGTGGGTCGACTACTCGACAGGGGAGGCTACACCTTC.

Only one count was recorded for this clone. The J gene is TRBJ2-1, the V gene TRBV29-1, with 13 bases identical to TRBD2. V shed 6 bases and J 6 bases; nucleotides not matched to a gene: 5. Germline V CDR1 and CDR2: SQVTM, ANQGSEA. The CDR3 covers 14 residues. Written as DNA, the CDR3 is TGCAGCGTAGAGGGGACTAGCGGGGTCAATGAGCAGTTCTTC. Translation: CSVEGTSGVNEQFF.

V gene TRBV11-2 combines with J gene TRBJ2-1; D gene unclear. This CDR3 comprises 15 residues. Trimming removed 5 bases at V and 0 bases at J, with 11 bases between. Germline assignment: CDR1 SGHAT and CDR2 FQNNGV. The CDR3 sequence: CASSRTESSYNEQFF. The CDR3 DNA reads as TGTGCCAGCAGCCGAACAGAGAGCTCCTACAATGAGCAGTTCTTC.

The chain joins TRBV7-9 to TRBJ1-1, with D unresolved. Trimming shortened V by 1 base and J by 0 bases, and 6 bases separated the two germline ends. The CDR3 spans 14 residues. In germline, CDR1 is SEHNR, CDR2 FQNEAQ (reference sequence). The CDR3 loop reads CASSLVSLNTEAFF. Written as DNA, the CDR3 is TGTGCCAGCAGCTTAGTTTCCTTGAACACTGAAGCTTTCTTT.

The J gene is TRBJ2-1, the V gene TRBV5-1; D remains unclear. Germline loops: CDR1 SGHRS, CDR2 YFSETQ. The CDR3 totals 15 residues. With 7 bases removed from V and 0 bases from J, the gap between germline ends came to 14 bases. The CDR3 coding sequence is TGCGCCAGCCAAAAGTCCTCGAGCTCCTACAATGAGCAGTTCTTC. It codes for CASQKSSSSYNEQFF.

This clone is large in the sample. This CDR3 is CAWGGEGGNQPQHF. DNA for the CDR3: TGTGCCTGGGGTGGGGAAGGAGGCAATCAGCCCCAGCATTTT. The chain couples TRBV30 to TRBJ1-5; D gene uncertain. V dropped 5 bases and J dropped 2 bases, with 13 bases sitting between them. The CDR3 sequence is 14 residues long. CDR1 and CDR2 from the germline V gene are GTSNPN and SVGIG (reference sequence). Using reference TRBV30 and TRBJ1-5 for the parts outside the CDR3, the full variable domain is SQTIHQWPATLVQPVGSPLSLECTVEGTSNPNLYWYRQAAGRGLQLLFYSVGIGQISSEVPQNLSASRPQDRQFILSSKKLLLSDSGFYLCAWGGEGGNQPQHFGDGTRLSIL.

By its share, this clone is medium-sized. This chain connects TRBV11-2 to TRBJ1-5; a weak D match, TRBD1 (5 bases). Trimming removed 5 bases from V and 6 bases from J, with 17 bases in between. CDR3 size: 15 residues. Germline lookup yields CDR1 SGHAT and CDR2 FQNNGV. This CDR3 reads CASSLGLGPLQPQHF. The CDR3 DNA reads as TGTGCCAGCAGCCTAGGCTTGGGGCCTCTTCAGCCCCAGCATTTT. The variable domain in full, completed from reference TRBV11-2 and TRBJ1-5, reads EAGVAQSPRYKIIEKRQSVAFWCNPISGHATLYWYQQILGQGPKLLIQFQNNGVVDDSQLPKDRFSAERLKGVDSTLKIQPAKLEDSAVYLCASSLGLGPLQPQHFGDGTRLSIL.

CDR3 region: CASSFAGGPSNEQFF. Here the CDR3 DNA reads TGTGCCAGCAGCTTCGCGGGAGGGCCTAGTAATGAGCAGTTCTTC. This rearrangement joins TRBV7-9 to TRBJ2-1; 9 bases line up with TRBD2. Trimming took 3 bases from V and 7 from J; bases not matched to a gene: 7. CDR1 and CDR2 (germline): SEHNR, FQNEAQ (reference sequence). The CDR3 is made up of 15 amino acids. The variable domain in full, completed from reference TRBV7-9 and TRBJ2-1, reads DTGVSQNPRHKITKRGQNVTFRCDPISEHNRLYWYRQTLGQGPEFLTYFQNEAQLEKSRLLSDRFSAERPKGSFSTLEIQRTEQGDSAMYLCASSFAGGPSNEQFFGPGTRLTVL.

V is TRBV28 and J is TRBJ2-7, with D tentatively TRBD1 or TRBD2 (5 bases each). CDR1 and CDR2 from the germline V gene are MDHEN and SYDVKM. The V gene lost 2 bases and the J gene lost 3 bases, with 5 bases spanning the gap. The CDR3 is made up of 12 amino acids. The CDR3 sequence: CASSLGGYEQYF. The CDR3 nucleotides read TGTGCCAGCAGTTTAGGGGGCTACGAGCAGTACTTC.

The J gene is TRBJ1-1, the V gene TRBV13; a weak D match, TRBD1 (5 bases). This CDR3 has 13 amino acids. Trimming pared 8 bases from V and 0 bases from J, leaving 10 bases between. The germline V gene has CDR1 PRHDT and CDR2 FYEKMQ (reference sequence). The CDR3 is CASGDSLNTEAFF. CDR3 bases: TGTGCCAGCGGAGACAGCCTGAACACTGAAGCTTTCTTT.

This chain links TRBV10-3 with TRBJ2-1; 7 nucleotides line up with TRBD1. The CDR3 sequence is 14 residues long. Germline V gene data show CDR1 as ENHRY and CDR2 as SYGVKD. The J segment lost 8 bases and the V segment lost 2 bases, leaving 6 bases of the junction unmatched. The CDR3 loop reads CAISETGQEHEQFF. The CDR3 DNA reads as TGTGCCATCAGTGAGACCGGACAGGAGCATGAGCAGTTCTTC.

There are a few counts of this clone. V and J are TRBV5-5 and TRBJ2-7; D is ambiguous. The ends were cut back, 3 bases at V and 6 bases at J, with 16 bases in the middle. Germline CDR1 SGHKS, CDR2 YYEKEE (reference sequence). The CDR3 runs 14 residues. In DNA form, the CDR3 reads TGTGCCAGCAGCTCTCTCCCAGACTGGGGCGAGCAGTACTTC. Translating it yields CASSSLPDWGEQYF.

In DNA, the CDR3 is TGTGCCAGCAGTTTGACAGGGCGGCACCGGTACACTGAAGCTTTCTTT. Residues: CASSLTGRHRYTEAFF. V and J are TRBV27 and TRBJ1-1; 7 bases match TRBD1. V trimming: 3 bases; J trimming: 3 bases; junction bases outside the gene matches: 10. Germline V gene sequence: CDR1 MNHEY, CDR2 SMNVEV (reference sequence). This CDR3 has 16 amino acids.

The gene calls are TRBV28 and TRBJ2-5; D not resolved. With 3 bases removed from V and 2 bases from J, the gap between germline ends came to 10 bases. CDR3 length: 14 residues. The germline V gene encodes CDR1 MDHEN and CDR2 SYDVKM. CDR3 sequence reads: CASSFNRGQETQYF. In DNA form, the CDR3 reads TGTGCCAGCAGTTTTAACCGAGGACAAGAGACCCAGTACTTC.